This TCR beta chain stems from a study of blood T cell repertoires in COVID-19. Study summary: Specimens from acute and convalescent COVID-19 originated in the United States, Italy and Spain.

Per germline, CDR1 SEHNR and CDR2 FQNEAQ (reference sequence). CDR3 size: 15 residues. The V gene lost 2 bases and the J gene lost 5 bases, with 15 bases spanning the gap. As originally analysed: Amplification with reference gene primers provided the estimates of nucleated cell counts. Assay: immunoSEQ multiplex PCR; the TCRdb copy retains only in-frame clones and omits some. The D gene and trimming were derived from the DNA, and the V and J assignments and clone size from that table. The sample lists hundreds of thousands of clones; 80% to 90% were seen once. The Seattle site enrolled patients during active infection and followed them longitudinally.

The genes are TRBV7-9 and TRBJ1-1; D unclear. The sequencing sample was made of peripheral blood. This sequence was found in a woman aged 30 to 39 with COVID-19, enrolled during active disease. In DNA form, the CDR3 reads TGTGCCAGCAGCTTAAGTGCAGTTGGTCGAACTGAAGCTTTCTTT. Protein: CASSLSAVGRTEAFF.